The clone carrying this T cell receptor beta chain came up a few times. Its target is unknown. Germline CDR1 is MDHEN and CDR2 is SYDVKM. Trimming removed 8 bases at V and 0 bases at J, with 17 bases between. The CDR3 covers 16 residues. Sample treatment: approximately 10-day PBMC culture with coronavirus spike peptide pools or control peptides (ViraFEST assay). The sample belongs to a study of vaccination and CD4 T cells after COVID-19. Whole-study results and caveats: Post-vaccination reactive clonotypes (median roughly 35) did not differ significantly from post-infection (about 20).

With the Oncomine TCR Beta short-read assay, DNA from cultured CD4+ T cells was sequenced. Using its own MiXCR run on the PCR reads, TCRdb lists one record per CDR3 protein. The table has about 11,000 distinct CDR3 sequences, 32% seen once. This TCR derives from a human donor who had recovered from COVID-19. This specimen consisted of CD4+ T cells from blood, cultured in vitro, obtained after SARS-CoV-2 vaccination. This chain connects TRBV28 to TRBJ1-5; D uncertain. The DNA of the CDR3 is TGTGCCAGCTTCCCCGGGATACCTTATAGCAATCAGCCCCAGCATTTT. Its translation is CASFPGIPYSNQPQHF.